Listed here are 19 T cell receptor beta chains from one sample, sequenced in a study of blood T cell repertoires in COVID-19. Here immunoSEQ multiplex PCR was the method, and the copy in TCRdb shows in-frame clones only, minus some. The repertoire consists of roughly 140,000 clones, with more than 65% occurring once and the leading ten covering around 8%. Sequencing was carried out using peripheral blood. The receptor source for this set is a human donor in a cohort sampled during active COVID-19.

This chain uses TRBV11-2 with TRBJ2-6; the D gene is possibly TRBD1 (6 bases). The CDR3 runs 16 residues. Germline V gene lookup returns CDR1 SGHAT and CDR2 FQNNGV. Trimming took 5 bases from V and 2 from J, leaving 13 bases between them. The CDR3 DNA reads TGTGCCAGCAGCACAACCACAGGGACTGGGGCCAACGTCCTGACTTTC. Amino acid sequence: CASSTTTGTGANVLTF.

The chain links TRBV10-1 to TRBJ1-5, with D possibly matching TRBD1 (6 bases). The CDR3 runs to 18 residues. V was cut by 0 bases and J by 0 bases, with 15 bases left in between. Germline V gene data show CDR1 as WNHNN and CDR2 as SYGVQD (reference sequence). The CDR3, as DNA: TGCGCCAGCAGTGAGTCAGGTAGGGGGGGCGGTAGCAATCAGCCCCAGCATTTT. Protein sequence: CASSESGRGGGSNQPQHF.

This clone was seen more than once but under ten times. This chain links TRBV2 with TRBJ1-1, with TRBD1 matching 7 bases. The CDR3 is 12 amino acids. J lost 7 bases, V lost 8 bases, and 7 bases had no gene match. In germline, CDR1 is SNHLY, CDR2 FYNNEI. The CDR3 coding sequence is TGTGCCAGCCTTACAGGGGAGGATGAAGCTTTCTTT. Translation: CASLTGEDEAFF.

This chain connects TRBV13 to TRBJ1-1; D perhaps matches TRBD1 (5 bases). V was clipped by 4 bases and J by 1 base, with 10 bases between them. The germline V gene encodes CDR1 PRHDT and CDR2 FYEKMQ (reference sequence). CDR3 size: 14 residues. The CDR3 reads CASSSWTQNTEAFF. The CDR3, as DNA: TGTGCCAGCAGCTCTTGGACACAGAACACTGAAGCTTTCTTT.

This sequence joins TRBV5-1 and TRBJ1-2; a possible D gene is TRBD1 (5 bases). CDR3 length equals 14 residues. The V and J ends lost 5 bases and 2 bases respectively, with 13 bases between them. The germline V gene has CDR1 SGHRS and CDR2 YFSETQ. CDR3 amino acids: CASRPGTSNYGYTF. The DNA of the CDR3 is TGCGCCAGCAGACCCGGGACTTCCAACTATGGCTACACCTTC.

In nucleotides, the CDR3 is TGTGCCAGCAGCTGGGACAGGGAGGGTTCACCCCTCCACTTT. It yields the protein CASSWDREGSPLHF. The V call is TRBV5-5, the J call TRBJ1-6; 9 bases align to TRBD1. CDR1 is SGHKS and CDR2 is YYEKEE in the germline V gene (reference sequence). The J segment lost 9 bases and the V segment lost 3 bases, leaving 4 bases of the junction unmatched. CDR3 length: 14 residues. Filled out from reference TRBV5-5 and TRBJ1-6, the complete variable domain reads DAGVTQSPTHLIKTRGQQVTLRCSPISGHKSVSWYQQVLGQGPQFIFQYYEKEERGRGNFPDRFSARQFPNYSSELNVNALLLGDSALYLCASSWDREGSPLHFGNGTRLTVT.

In DNA, the CDR3 is TGCGCCAGCAGCCTTAGTTATACGACCTACGAGCAGTACTTC. Encoded protein: CASSLSYTTYEQYF. The V gene is TRBV4-1, the J gene TRBJ2-7; D remains ambiguous. CDR1 is MGHRA, CDR2 YSYEKL, per germline. CDR3 size: 14 residues. V lost 4 bases and J lost 2, with 12 bases in between.

V and J are TRBV9 and TRBJ2-6; D perhaps matches TRBD2 (5 bases). Trimming removed 0 bases from V and 4 bases from J, with 20 bases in between. CDR1 and CDR2 (germline): SGDLS, YYNGEE. There are 19 residues in the CDR3. The CDR3 is CASSVGGRPPGRGANVLTF. The CDR3 DNA reads as TGTGCCAGCAGCGTAGGGGGTAGGCCCCCTGGGAGAGGGGCCAACGTCCTGACTTTC.

This chain connects TRBV6-5 to TRBJ1-1; 9 bases are shared with TRBD1. This CDR3 region has 13 residues. V lost 6 bases and J lost 10; bases outside the gene matches: 9. Per germline, CDR1 MNHEY and CDR2 SVGAGI. As DNA, the CDR3 is TGTGCCAGCAGACGAACAGGGGGCACGGTAGCTTTCTTT. It is translated as CASRRTGGTVAFF.

This CDR3 reads CASSLSASGTYEQYF. The CDR3, as DNA: TGCGCCAGCAGCTTGTCGGCTAGCGGTACCTACGAGCAGTACTTC. This chain connects TRBV5-1 to TRBJ2-7, with 7 bases fitting TRBD2. The V segment lost 1 base and the J segment 2 bases; nucleotides outside the gene matches: 6. The CDR3 totals 15 residues. Germline lookup yields CDR1 SGHRS and CDR2 YFSETQ.

The V call is TRBV28, the J call TRBJ2-3; 7 nucleotides line up with TRBD2. The V gene's germline CDR1 is MDHEN and CDR2 SYDVKM. The length of the CDR3 is 14 residues. After removal of 8 bases from V and 7 bases from J, the junction contained 12 bases not matched to a gene. The CDR3 loop is CASGSGGPANTQYF. For the CDR3, the DNA is TGTGCCAGCGGCTCGGGGGGTCCAGCAAATACGCAGTATTTT.

The chain uses TRBV3-1 (or the pseudogene TRBV3-2) and TRBJ2-3; tentative D call: TRBD2 (6 bases). Germline-derived CDR1 and CDR2 are LGHDT and YNNKEL (reference sequence). V lost 4 bases and J lost 0, with 14 bases in between. This CDR3 spans 16 amino acids. The CDR3 is CASSPRAGPSTDTQYF. DNA for the CDR3: TGTGCCAGCAGCCCCCGGGCGGGACCTAGCACAGATACGCAGTATTTT.

The chain uses TRBV28 and TRBJ2-2; TRBD1 aligns across 7 bases. Germline trimming cut 6 bases from V and 5 bases from J; bases unmatched to any gene: 6. From germline, CDR1 is MDHEN and CDR2 SYDVKM. CDR3 length equals 14 residues. CDR3 sequence: CASRGTGATGELFF. The CDR3 DNA reads TGTGCCAGCAGGGGAACAGGGGCTACCGGGGAGCTGTTTTTT. Filled out from reference TRBV28 and TRBJ2-2, the complete variable domain reads DVKVTQSSRYLVKRTGEKVFLECVQDMDHENMFWYRQDPGLGLRLIYFSYDVKMKEKGDIPEGYSVSREKKERFSLILESASTNQTSMYLCASRGTGATGELFFGEGSRLTVL.

The chain has TRBV5-5 and TRBJ1-1; possible D gene TRBD1, 6 bases. In germline, CDR1 is SGHKS, CDR2 YYEKEE (reference sequence). V was trimmed by 4 bases and J by 4 bases, leaving 17 bases between them. The CDR3 spans 15 residues. CDR3 DNA sequence: TGTGCCAGCAGCCATCCTAGGGGGGGTGTCACTGAAGCTTTCTTT. Its protein product is CASSHPRGGVTEAFF.

The rearrangement links TRBV21-1 to TRBJ2-5; TRBD1 is taken as the D call from the table, unchecked against the DNA. TRBV21-1 is classified as a pseudogene. The length of the CDR3 is 14 residues. The CDR3 protein is CATVIQGDQETQYF. In DNA form, the CDR3 reads TGTGCCACGGTAATACAGGGGGACCAAGAGACCCAGTACTTC.

This chain uses TRBV28 with TRBJ1-2; TRBD1 matches at 9 bases. The V and J ends lost 5 bases and 6 bases, in that order; junction bases with no gene match: 13. The CDR3 loop spans 16 amino acids. From germline, CDR1 is MDHEN and CDR2 SYDVKM. The CDR3 protein is CASSRANPGQGNGYTF. CDR3 nucleotide sequence: TGTGCCAGCAGTCGAGCCAACCCCGGACAGGGGAATGGCTACACCTTC.

The chain employs TRBV19 and TRBJ2-5, with 9 bases lining up with TRBD2. V lost 2 bases and J lost 5; bases outside the gene matches: 12. This CDR3 has 17 amino acids. CDR1 is LNHDA, CDR2 SQIVND, per germline (reference sequence). CDR3: CASSIHSGGPTGETQYF. The CDR3 nucleotides are TGTGCCAGTAGTATACACAGCGGGGGGCCCACCGGGGAGACCCAGTACTTC.

The J gene is TRBJ2-3, the V gene TRBV7-8; possibly TRBD1 for D (6 bases). Trimming took 2 bases from V and 3 from J, leaving 9 bases between them. CDR1 and CDR2 from the germline V gene are SGHVS and FQNEAQ. This CDR3 comprises 14 residues. The CDR3 here is CASSLNRGTDTQYF. The CDR3 DNA sequence: TGTGCCAGCAGCTTAAATAGGGGGACAGATACGCAGTATTTT.

The chain combines TRBV27 with TRBJ2-7, with TRBD2 matching over 13 bases. Germline assignment: CDR1 MNHEY and CDR2 SMNVEV (reference sequence). V shed 6 bases, J shed 6 bases, and the junction held 8 bases outside the gene matches. The CDR3 extends over 15 amino acids. CDR3 sequence: CASSPGTSGDPEQYF. CDR3 DNA sequence: TGTGCCAGCAGCCCCGGGACTAGCGGGGATCCCGAGCAGTACTTC.